This paragraph reports one T cell receptor (beta chain). Its antigen is unknown. One base away there is no much larger clone; base qualities are not given. The source of the sample is a study of blood T cell repertoires in COVID-19 (dated by TCRdb to 2020 to 2022). In terms of the full investigation: Collaborator samples came from the United States, Italy and Spain and covered acute and convalescent phases of COVID-19. The material from the prospective study consisted of cDNA or gDNA derived from T cells, B-cell-depleted T cells, or PBMCs. Subjects who had been exposed to COVID-19, were actively infected with it, or had recovered from it provided the deeply sampled blood TCRbeta repertoires that made up the dataset. The repertoires were released in a freely available public database meant as a resource for research on the immune response to SARS-CoV-2. Samples were obtained from the ongoing ImmuneRACE study (first 160 participants) and from over 1,000 subjects provided by 6 global collaborators. Sample metadata almost always included a de-identified subject ID, COVID-19 status, age in years and sex. HLA class I and class II types, where available, came from metadata supplied by the sample provider rather than from assay-based typing.

TCRbeta CDR3 regions were amplified from genomic DNA using the immunoSEQ Assay, a bias-controlled multiplex PCR. Per the original workflow: The number of nucleated cells in each sample was estimated by amplification of reference gene primers within the assay. To quantify the absolute abundance of each unique TCRbeta CDR3 rearrangement, sequence reads were collapsed and filtered. For each sample, productive Simpson clonality was calculated as the square root of Simpson's diversity index across productive rearrangements. TCRdb retrieved this table from immuneACCESS and kept in-frame rearrangements only. Not all clones are present; in checked studies, unresolved V genes account for under half, and no reason is known for the remainder. V and J calls and clone size are as listed in that table; D and trimming were resolved from the DNA. This sample lists about 150,000 clones; approximately 88% were detected once. Approximately 5.3% of the sample is taken by the ten largest.

CDR1 and CDR2 (ENHRY, SYGVKD) derive from the germline V gene. CDR3 length: 10 amino acids, cysteine to phenylalanine. The CDR3 DNA has 30 bases and is translated from base 1. Deletion took 3 bases off V and 9 bases off J, with a span of 5 bases between the germline ends. Enrolling through a virtual design, the prospective study's participants ranged in age from roughly 18 to 90 years and lived across 24 United States geographic areas. Cohort assignment in the prospective study relied on participant-reported clinical history from a screening survey and a study questionnaire. Exposed participants had been in contact, within 2 weeks of entering the study, with a person who had a PCR-confirmed or clinician-diagnosed case of COVID-19. Each participant in the prospective study had whole blood, serum and a nasopharyngeal or oropharyngeal swab collected by mobile phlebotomists. Over an approximately 2-month period, participants in the prospective study had the option of providing additional blood draws and questionnaires. Blood samples from the prospective study were shipped frozen or at room temperature prior to DNA extraction.

Study-wide findings and limitations: Clinical and demographic metadata were provided uncurated, with the amount varying by source and participant.

The chain employs TRBV10-3 and TRBJ1-2; no D segment can be confidently identified. The receptor's source is a man between 70 and 80 years old who had been exposed to COVID-19. Sequencing was done on a sample of PBMCs or T cells enriched from blood (not recorded which). This receptor has the CDR3 CAISDLSYTF. At the DNA level, the sequence is TGTGCCATCAGTGATCTTAGCTACACCTTC.